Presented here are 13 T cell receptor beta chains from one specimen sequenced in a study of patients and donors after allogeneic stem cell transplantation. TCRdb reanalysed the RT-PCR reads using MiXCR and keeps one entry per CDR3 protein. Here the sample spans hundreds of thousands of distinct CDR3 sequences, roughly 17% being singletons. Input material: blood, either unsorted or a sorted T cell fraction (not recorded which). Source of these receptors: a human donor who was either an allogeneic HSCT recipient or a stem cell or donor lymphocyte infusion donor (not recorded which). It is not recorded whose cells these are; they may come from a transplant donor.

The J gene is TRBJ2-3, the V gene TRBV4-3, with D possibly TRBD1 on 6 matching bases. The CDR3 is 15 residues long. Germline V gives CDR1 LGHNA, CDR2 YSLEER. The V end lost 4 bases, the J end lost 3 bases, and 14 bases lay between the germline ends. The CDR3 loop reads CASSPGHKTTDTQYF. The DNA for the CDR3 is TGCGCCAGCAGCCCGGGACACAAAACTACAGATACGCAGTATTTT.

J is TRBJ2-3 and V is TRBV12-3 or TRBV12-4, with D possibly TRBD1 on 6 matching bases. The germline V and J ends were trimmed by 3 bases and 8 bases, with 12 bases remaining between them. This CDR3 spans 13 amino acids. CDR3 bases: TGTGCCAGCAGTTTGGGCGGCAGGGGTACGCAGTATTTT. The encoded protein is CASSLGGRGTQYF.

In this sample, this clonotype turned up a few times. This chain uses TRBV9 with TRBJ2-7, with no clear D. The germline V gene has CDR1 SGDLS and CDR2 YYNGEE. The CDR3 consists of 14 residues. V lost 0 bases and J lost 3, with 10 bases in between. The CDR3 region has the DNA TGTGCCAGCAGCGTAGATCCGGGTAGCTACGAGCAGTACTTC. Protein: CASSVDPGSYEQYF.

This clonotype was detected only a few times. CDR3 DNA: TGTGCCAGCAGCCCCCAGGAGGGGTACCCATCCTACGAGCAGTACTTC. This gives the protein CASSPQEGYPSYEQYF. The chain employs TRBV21-1 and TRBJ2-7; the table's D call TRBD2 went unverified against the DNA. TRBV21-1 corresponds to a pseudogene. This CDR3 comprises 16 residues.

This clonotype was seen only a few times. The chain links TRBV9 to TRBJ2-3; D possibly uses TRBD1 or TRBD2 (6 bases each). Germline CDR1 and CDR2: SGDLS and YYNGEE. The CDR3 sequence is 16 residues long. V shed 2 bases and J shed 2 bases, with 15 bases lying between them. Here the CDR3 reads CASSVGGGTFTDTQYF. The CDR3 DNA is TGTGCCAGCAGCGTGGGTGGCGGGACATTCACAGATACGCAGTATTTT.

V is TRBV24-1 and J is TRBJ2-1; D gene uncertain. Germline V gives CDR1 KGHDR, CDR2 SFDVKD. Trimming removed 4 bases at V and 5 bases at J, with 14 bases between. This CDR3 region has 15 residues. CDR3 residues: CATSDTSGHHNEQFF. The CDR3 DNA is TGTGCCACCAGTGACACGAGTGGTCACCACAATGAGCAGTTCTTC.

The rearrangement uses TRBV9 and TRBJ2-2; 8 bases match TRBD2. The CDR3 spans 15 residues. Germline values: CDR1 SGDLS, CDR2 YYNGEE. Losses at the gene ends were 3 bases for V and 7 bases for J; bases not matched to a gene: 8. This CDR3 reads CASSAVGGAIGELFF. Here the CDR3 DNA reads TGTGCCAGCAGCGCAGTCGGGGGGGCGATCGGGGAGCTGTTTTTT. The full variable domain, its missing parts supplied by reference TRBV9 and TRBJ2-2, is DSGVTQTPKHLITATGQRVTLRCSPRSGDLSVYWYQQSLDQGLQFLIQYYNGEERAKGNILERFSAQQFPDLHSELNLSSLELGDSALYFCASSAVGGAIGELFFGEGSRLTVL.

CDR3 in amino acids: CASSLAGTFDLRNTEAFF. CDR3 nucleotide sequence: TGCGCCAGCAGCTTGGCCGGGACATTTGATCTCCGGAACACTGAAGCTTTCTTT. The chain joins TRBV5-1 to TRBJ1-1, with D perhaps TRBD1 (6 bases). V lost 0 bases, J lost 1 base, and 19 bases lay in between. CDR1 and CDR2 (germline): SGHRS, YFSETQ. This CDR3 is built from 18 residues.

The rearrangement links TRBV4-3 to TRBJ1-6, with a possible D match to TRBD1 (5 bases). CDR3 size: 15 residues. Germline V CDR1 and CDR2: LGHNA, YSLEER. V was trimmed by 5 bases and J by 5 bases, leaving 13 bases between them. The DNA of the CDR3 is TGCGCCAGCAGCGGGGGGATTTGGGATAATTCACCCCTCCACTTT. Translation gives CASSGGIWDNSPLHF.

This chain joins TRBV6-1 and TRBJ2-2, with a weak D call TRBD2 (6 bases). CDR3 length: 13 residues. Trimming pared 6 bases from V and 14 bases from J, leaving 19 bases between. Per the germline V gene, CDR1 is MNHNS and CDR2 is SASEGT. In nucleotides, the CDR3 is TGTGCCAGCAGAAGGCCGGGACTCCCAATCCTGTTTTTT. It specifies CASRRPGLPILFF.

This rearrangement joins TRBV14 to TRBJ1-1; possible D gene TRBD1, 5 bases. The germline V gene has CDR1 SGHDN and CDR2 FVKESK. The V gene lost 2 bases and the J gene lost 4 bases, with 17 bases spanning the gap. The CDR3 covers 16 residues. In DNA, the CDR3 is TGTGCCAGCAGCCAACCCGGGGCGCGATCCGGCACTGAAGCTTTCTTT. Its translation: CASSQPGARSGTEAFF.

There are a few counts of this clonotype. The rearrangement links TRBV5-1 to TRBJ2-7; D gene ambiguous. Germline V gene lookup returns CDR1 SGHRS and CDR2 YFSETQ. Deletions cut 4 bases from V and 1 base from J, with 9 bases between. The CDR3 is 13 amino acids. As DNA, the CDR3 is TGCGCCAGCAGCCACCCCAGGTCCTACGAGCAGTACTTC. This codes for CASSHPRSYEQYF.

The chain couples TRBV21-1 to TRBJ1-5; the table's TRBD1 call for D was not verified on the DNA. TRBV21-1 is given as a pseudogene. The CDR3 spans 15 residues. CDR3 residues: CASSKGGFGWEPQHF. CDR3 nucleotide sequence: TGTGCCAGCAGCAAAGGGGGCTTCGGCTGGGAGCCCCAGCATTTT.